A single sample is the source of the 8 T cell receptor beta chains below, sequenced in a study of cytomegalovirus exposure and HLA in healthy donors. Profiled with immunoSEQ multiplex PCR; TCRdb holds only in-frame clones, not every one. The table includes about 58,000 clones, over 85% detected once. Sample: PBMCs. Receptors originate from a man between 18 and 35 years old in good health and CMV-seronegative.

V usage is TRBV28 and J usage is TRBJ1-1; D is uncertain. There are 14 residues in the CDR3. Trimming cost V 3 bases and J 7 bases, with 15 bases left between them. Germline V CDR1 and CDR2: MDHEN, SYDVKM. The CDR3 region has the DNA TGTGCCAGCAGTTTTCTTGGTCGTGGCGGTGAAGCTTTCTTT. Translated, it gives CASSFLGRGGEAFF.

The J gene is TRBJ1-4, the V gene TRBV11-2; D uncertain. This CDR3 region has 11 residues. Germline CDR1 and CDR2: SGHAT and FQNNGV. V lost 1 base to trimming and J lost 10 bases, with 4 bases between them. CDR3 protein: CASSLGGKLFF. Written as DNA, the CDR3 is TGTGCCAGCAGCTTAGGCGGAAAACTGTTTTTT.

J is TRBJ2-4 and V is TRBV21-1; TRBD1 was called by the table and not checked on the DNA. TRBV21-1 is a recognized pseudogene. This CDR3 spans 16 amino acids. CDR3: CASSKARQGARYIQYF. The CDR3 nucleotides read TGTGCCAGCAGCAAAGCCCGACAGGGGGCGCGTTACATTCAGTACTTC.

CDR3 sequence: CASSPGTGFFNGYTF. The CDR3 bases are TGTGCCAGCAGCCCGGGGACAGGGTTTTTTAATGGCTACACCTTC. The chain recombines TRBV5-6 with TRBJ1-2; 9 bases are shared with TRBD1. This CDR3 is built from 15 residues. Germline assignment: CDR1 SGHDT and CDR2 YYEEEE. V dropped 4 bases and J dropped 6; count of bases not matched to a gene: 10.

This clone was observed once. The chain uses TRBV28 and TRBJ2-7; D gene ambiguous. The CDR3 length is 12 residues. The V gene's germline CDR1 is MDHEN and CDR2 SYDVKM. V gave up 5 bases and J gave up 1 base, with 6 bases separating them. The chain's CDR3 is CASSRLSYEQYF. CDR3 DNA sequence: TGTGCCAGCAGTCGACTGTCCTACGAGCAGTACTTC. The whole variable domain, remainder taken from reference TRBV28 and TRBJ2-7, is DVKVTQSSRYLVKRTGEKVFLECVQDMDHENMFWYRQDPGLGLRLIYFSYDVKMKEKGDIPEGYSVSREKKERFSLILESASTNQTSMYLCASSRLSYEQYFGPGTRLTVT.

This clone was detected once. This chain connects TRBV25-1 to TRBJ2-1; 12 bases fit TRBD2. The CDR3 is 16 amino acids. The germline V gene encodes CDR1 MGHDK and CDR2 SYGVNS. The V segment lost 3 bases and the J segment 4 bases; nucleotides outside the gene matches: 4. CDR3: CASSDRTSGAYNEQFF. The CDR3 DNA reads TGTGCCAGCAGTGACAGGACTAGCGGGGCTTACAATGAGCAGTTCTTC.

The chain employs TRBV6-5 and TRBJ1-1; D remains unclear. The CDR3 is 11 residues long. Per the germline V gene, CDR1 is MNHEY and CDR2 is SVGAGI. V was trimmed by 2 bases and J by 7 bases, leaving 5 bases between them. DNA of the CDR3: TGTGCCAGCAGTTACCGGGATGAAGCTTTCTTT. It yields the protein CASSYRDEAFF.

In the case of this clone: Other DNA sequences in the same sample also yield this CDR3. The chain has TRBV28 and TRBJ1-2, with 7 bases aligning to TRBD1. J was trimmed by 2 bases and V by 3 bases; bases with no gene match: 0. The germline gives CDR1 MDHEN, CDR2 SYDVKM. This CDR3 region has 13 residues. In DNA, the CDR3 is TGTGCCAGCAGTTTGGGACAGAACTATGGCTACACCTTC. Amino acid sequence: CASSLGQNYGYTF.